This T cell receptor beta chain comes out of a study of sequential checkpoint blockade in melanoma. At the level of the study: Both treatment sequences were followed by maintenance nivolumab.

Produced via immunoSEQ multiplex PCR; TCRdb's table is partial and in-frame only. This table has roughly 8,400 clones, roughly 90% appearing once. Germline V gene lookup returns CDR1 SGHNT and CDR2 YENEEA. V dropped 5 bases and J dropped 8 bases, with 22 bases sitting between them. The length of the CDR3 is 16 residues. Treatment: randomized to nivolumab then ipilimumab (arm A) or the reverse (arm B). DNA-damaging chemotherapy had not been given to any patient beforehand. Sorted cells were live CD3+CD8+, lacking CD19 and CD56, from PBMCs. The rearrangement uses TRBV11-3 and TRBJ2-1; maybe TRBD2 (5 bases). The TCR sequence derives from a human donor with melanoma. This specimen consisted of CD8+ T cells sorted from blood (inferred from file names), obtained from a patient given nivolumab and ipilimumab in sequence. The CDR3 sequence: CASSPRTFGEWDEQFF. As DNA, the CDR3 is TGTGCCAGCAGCCCCCGGACCTTCGGGGAGTGGGATGAGCAGTTCTTC.